Shown below are 10 T cell receptor beta chains from a single sample sequenced in a study of cytomegalovirus exposure and HLA in healthy donors. The study ran its PCR with 60 Vbeta and 13 Jbeta primers. Only in-frame clones appear in the TCRdb table, and some are missing; sequencing was by immunoSEQ multiplex PCR. The data contain around 95,000 clones, around four fifths of them singletons. What was sequenced was PBMCs. The source of these receptors is a young man in good health and CMV-seropositive.

This clone was counted between two and nine times. The rearrangement uses TRBV9 and TRBJ2-4, with 8 bases that match TRBD2. The CDR3 length is 14 residues. The ends lost 5 bases at V and 3 bases at J; junction bases unmatched: 4. Germline loops: CDR1 SGDLS, CDR2 YYNGEE. This CDR3 is CASSLSGGKNIQYF. CDR3 nucleotide sequence: TGTGCCAGCAGTCTAAGCGGGGGCAAAAACATTCAGTACTTC.

The chain employs TRBV7-2 and TRBJ2-4, with 7 bases lining up with TRBD1. The V gene end was trimmed by 2 bases and the J gene end by 3 bases; junction bases not matched to a gene: 4. Germline assignment: CDR1 SGHTA and CDR2 FQGNSA. This CDR3 comprises 15 residues. In DNA form, the CDR3 reads TGTGCCAGCAGCTTAACCGGACAGGTCAAAAACATTCAGTACTTC. Protein product: CASSLTGQVKNIQYF.

This clone has a count of ten or more. This chain uses TRBV2 with TRBJ1-1, with 8 bases that match TRBD1. Looked up from germline, CDR1 is SNHLY and CDR2 is FYNNEI. V was pared by 3 bases and J by 1 base, with 7 bases of the junction left unmatched. The CDR3 runs to 16 residues. CDR3 region: CASSDGQGGPNTEAFF. The CDR3 DNA reads as TGTGCCAGCAGTGACGGACAGGGCGGACCGAACACTGAAGCTTTCTTT. The variable domain in full, completed from reference TRBV2 and TRBJ1-1, reads EPEVTQTPSHQVTQMGQEVILRCVPISNHLYFYWYRQILGQKVEFLVSFYNNEISEKSEIFDDQFSVERPDGSNFTLKIRSTKLEDSAMYFCASSDGQGGPNTEAFFGQGTRLTVV.

This clone occurred once. V is TRBV6-5 and J is TRBJ2-3, with a possible D match to TRBD2 (5 bases). The CDR3 contains 14 residues. Trimming shortened V by 3 bases and J by 4 bases, and 11 bases separated the two germline ends. CDR1 and CDR2 (germline): MNHEY, SVGAGI. The CDR3 here is CASSYYGESDTQYF. CDR3 sequence (DNA): TGTGCCAGCAGTTATTACGGGGAGTCAGATACGCAGTATTTT.

A few counts support this clone. The rearrangement links TRBV7-9 to TRBJ1-2, with TRBD1 matching 7 bases. The CDR3 extends over 12 amino acids. The germline gives CDR1 SEHNR, CDR2 FQNEAQ (reference sequence). V shed 11 bases and J 6 bases; nucleotides not matched to a gene: 9. The CDR3 region is CAGRQGGDGYTF. The CDR3 DNA is TGTGCCGGGAGGCAGGGGGGAGATGGCTACACCTTC.

This clone came up once. CDR3 DNA: TGTGCCAGCAGCTCCGGACTAGCGGGGGTTCTCTACGAGCAGTACTTC. It codes for CASSSGLAGVLYEQYF. The V call is TRBV7-9, the J call TRBJ2-7, with 13 bases that match TRBD2. The CDR3 has 16 residues. Germline V CDR1 and CDR2: SEHNR, FQNEAQ (reference sequence). J gave up 3 bases and V 4 bases, and 6 bases lay outside the gene matches.

The gene calls are TRBV9 and TRBJ2-2; 7 bases match TRBD1. The CDR3 runs to 16 residues. Germline V gives CDR1 SGDLS, CDR2 YYNGEE. The V gene end was trimmed by 3 bases and the J gene end by 4 bases; junction bases not matched to a gene: 9. The CDR3 reads CASSERTGGVTGELFF. The CDR3 DNA sequence: TGTGCCAGCAGCGAGAGGACAGGAGGAGTCACCGGGGAGCTGTTTTTT.

The chain employs TRBV19 and TRBJ1-5; TRBD1 agrees at 12 bases. From germline, CDR1 is LNHDA and CDR2 SQIVND (reference sequence). Trimming took 8 bases from V and 4 from J; bases not matched to a gene: 9. The length of the CDR3 is 16 residues. The CDR3 nucleotides read TGTGCCAGTTCCGGGACAGGGGGCGCACAGAATCAGCCCCAGCATTTT. It specifies CASSGTGGAQNQPQHF.

This clone was found once. The chain employs TRBV2 and TRBJ1-2; D might be TRBD1 (5 bases). Germline-derived CDR1 and CDR2 are SNHLY and FYNNEI. The CDR3 covers 14 residues. Trimming cost V 6 bases and J 4 bases, with 15 bases left between them. CDR3 DNA: TGTGCCAGCAGGGGGCAGGGCCTCCCCTATGGCTACACCTTC. It codes for CASRGQGLPYGYTF.

This clone was observed a handful of times. The V call is TRBV4-3, the J call TRBJ1-4; TRBD1 agrees at 7 bases. The CDR3 sequence is 17 residues long. V was pared by 1 base and J by 8 bases, with 13 bases of the junction left unmatched. Germline V gives CDR1 LGHNA, CDR2 YSLEER. The CDR3 nucleotides read TGCGCCAGCAGCCAAGGGAACACCGGGACAGTAAGCGAAAAACTGTTTTTT. Residues: CASSQGNTGTVSEKLFF.